This TCR beta chain was retrieved from a study of T cells after posttransplantation cyclophosphamide. Notes on the study in general: Blood and skin or GI T cell repertoires showed limited TRB overlap. Later blood repertoires were often dominated by clones from the donor CD8+ memory compartment. Recipient CMV seropositivity and CMV reactivation strongly tracked TRB clonality.

This CDR3 is built from 16 residues. CDR1 is SQVTM, CDR2 ANQGSEA, per germline. Germline trimming cut 5 bases from V and 4 bases from J; bases unmatched to any gene: 11. Some clones are missing from TCRdb's copy, which holds only in-frame ones; the method was immunoSEQ multiplex PCR. The sample holds more than 20,000 clones; 86% are singletons and the top ten take around 6.5%. About this clone itself: Its target is unknown.

The sequence was obtained from an older woman with a blood cancer, CMV-positive, and with a related stem cell donor. The V and J genes are TRBV29-1 and TRBJ2-1; 10 bases match TRBD2. Sequencing used PBMCs. Written as DNA, the CDR3 is TGCAGCGTTCATTTTCTAGCGGGAGAGTCTTACAATGAGCAGTTCTTC. This encodes CSVHFLAGESYNEQFF.